These 15 T cell receptor beta chains came from one sample sequenced in a study of cytomegalovirus exposure and HLA in healthy donors. 13 Jbeta primers and 60 Vbeta primers were used for the PCR. TCRdb keeps only in-frame clones here, not all; method: immunoSEQ multiplex PCR. Among 130,000 to 150,000 clones listed, about 75% were seen once. The sample consisted of PBMCs. Receptors were obtained from a male donor in good health and CMV-seronegative.

V and J are TRBV18 and TRBJ2-3; 7 bases agree with TRBD2. Trimming cost V 0 bases and J 0 bases; bases outside gene matches: 9. The germline CDR1 and CDR2 sequences are KGHSH and LQKENI. CDR3 length: 18 amino acids. DNA of the CDR3: TGTGCCAGCTCACCACCAAGTGCGGGAGTCTCTAGCACAGATACGCAGTATTTT. This translates into CASSPPSAGVSSTDTQYF.

This chain links TRBV14 with TRBJ1-1; 9 bases are a match to TRBD1. This CDR3 spans 19 amino acids. After removal of 2 bases from V and 2 bases from J, the junction contained 15 bases not matched to a gene. Germline V gene data show CDR1 as SGHDN and CDR2 as FVKESK. The CDR3 sequence: CASSQFKTGTGLGNTEAFF. CDR3 bases: TGTGCCAGCAGCCAATTTAAAACCGGGACAGGGCTCGGTAACACTGAAGCTTTCTTT.

This sequence joins TRBV11-2 and TRBJ2-3; no firm D call. Germline lookup yields CDR1 SGHAT and CDR2 FQNNGV. Trimming left V 2 bases short and J 2 bases short, with 11 bases between. The CDR3 contains 15 residues. CDR3 DNA sequence: TGTGCCAGCAGCTTACGCGGCGGTGACACAGATACGCAGTATTTT. It encodes CASSLRGGDTDTQYF.

This chain connects TRBV6-4 to TRBJ2-3, with D tentatively TRBD2 (5 bases). V gave up 0 bases and J gave up 1 base, with 5 bases separating them. Germline CDR1 and CDR2: MRHNA and SNTAGT. The CDR3 sequence is 14 residues long. In DNA, the CDR3 is TGTGCCAGCAGTGACTCGGGAGGCACAGATACGCAGTATTTT. The encoded protein is CASSDSGGTDTQYF.

This clone was recorded only once. The rearrangement uses TRBV29-1 and TRBJ1-1; 7 bases fit TRBD1. CDR1 is SQVTM and CDR2 is ANQGSEA in the germline V gene. The ends lost 3 bases at V and 1 base at J; junction bases unmatched: 8. CDR3 size: 15 residues. This CDR3 is CSVEVTGIWNTEAFF. In DNA, the CDR3 is TGCAGCGTTGAGGTGACAGGGATATGGAACACTGAAGCTTTCTTT. The variable domain in full, completed from reference TRBV29-1 and TRBJ1-1, reads SAVISQKPSRDICQRGTSLTIQCQVDSQVTMMFWYRQQPGQSLTLIATANQGSEATYESGFVIDKFPISRPNLTFSTLTVSNMSPEDSSIYLCSVEVTGIWNTEAFFGQGTRLTVV.

The chain combines TRBV14 with TRBJ2-1, with D possibly TRBD2 on 6 matching bases. CDR1 is SGHDN and CDR2 is FVKESK in the germline V gene. V was shortened by 5 bases and J by 7 bases, with 12 bases between the two germline ends. The CDR3 length is 13 residues. CDR3 protein: CASSSRGVNEQFF. The CDR3 region has the DNA TGTGCCAGCAGCTCGCGCGGGGTGAATGAGCAGTTCTTC.

This rearrangement joins TRBV5-6 to TRBJ2-2; weak D call: TRBD1 (6 bases). The V end was cut by 3 bases, the J end by 4 bases, with 7 bases between. Germline V gene sequence: CDR1 SGHDT, CDR2 YYEEEE. CDR3 length equals 13 residues. The CDR3 here is CASSWTATGELFF. DNA of the CDR3: TGTGCCAGCAGCTGGACAGCCACCGGGGAGCTGTTTTTT.

Comment on this clone: Other nucleotide sequences in the sample specify the same CDR3. The chain uses TRBV11-2 and TRBJ2-7; the match to TRBD1 covers 8 bases. The CDR3 is 14 amino acids. The V gene's germline CDR1 is SGHAT and CDR2 FQNNGV. J lost 0 bases, V lost 3 bases, and 1 base had no gene match. CDR3 residues: CASSLDRVSYEQYF. The CDR3 DNA is TGTGCCAGCAGCTTGGACAGGGTCTCCTACGAGCAGTACTTC. Variable domain in full (rest from reference TRBV11-2 and TRBJ2-7): EAGVAQSPRYKIIEKRQSVAFWCNPISGHATLYWYQQILGQGPKLLIQFQNNGVVDDSQLPKDRFSAERLKGVDSTLKIQPAKLEDSAVYLCASSLDRVSYEQYFGPGTRLTVT.

This clone appeared a few times. The chain combines TRBV5-6 with TRBJ2-3, with TRBD2 matching over 16 bases. The CDR3 length is 17 residues. CDR1 and CDR2 from the germline V gene are SGHDT and YYEEEE. The V and J ends lost 0 bases and 4 bases, in that order; junction bases with no gene match: 2. DNA of the CDR3: TGTGCCAGCAGCTTGGTAGGGACTAGCGGGAGGGCAGATACGCAGTATTTT. It codes for CASSLVGTSGRADTQYF. Full variable domain (missing parts from reference TRBV5-6 and TRBJ2-3): DAGVTQSPTHLIKTRGQQVTLRCSPKSGHDTVSWYQQALGQGPQFIFQYYEEEERQRGNFPDRFSGHQFPNYSSELNVNALLLGDSALYLCASSLVGTSGRADTQYFGPGTRLTVL.

The chain recombines TRBV5-4 with TRBJ1-2; TRBD1 agrees at 7 bases. There are 15 residues in the CDR3. The V segment lost 9 bases and the J segment 4 bases; nucleotides outside the gene matches: 15. Germline V gives CDR1 SGHNT, CDR2 YYREEE (reference sequence). CDR3 residues: CATTGNDRVGYGYTF. CDR3 nucleotides: TGTGCCACCACTGGGAACGACAGGGTGGGCTATGGCTACACCTTC.

The chain's CDR3 is CASYLGTSANEQFF. The CDR3 DNA is TGCGCCAGCTATTTGGGGACTAGCGCCAATGAGCAGTTCTTC. V gene TRBV5-1 combines with J gene TRBJ2-1; 10 nucleotides agree with TRBD2. After removal of 7 bases from V and 6 bases from J, the junction contained 7 bases not matched to a gene. Germline V gene data show CDR1 as SGHRS and CDR2 as YFSETQ. This CDR3 has 14 amino acids.

The J gene is TRBJ1-2, the V gene TRBV30, with D maybe TRBD1 (6 bases). Trimming took 4 bases from V and 2 from J, leaving 14 bases between them. The CDR3 is 14 residues long. In germline, CDR1 is GTSNPN, CDR2 SVGIG (reference sequence). CDR3 loop: CAWTQQGGNYGYTF. In nucleotides, the CDR3 is TGTGCCTGGACCCAACAGGGCGGAAACTATGGCTACACCTTC.

This clone has only a few counts. The rearrangement joins TRBV11-1 to TRBJ2-1, with TRBD2 matching 8 bases. The CDR3 consists of 14 residues. After removal of 5 bases from V and 9 bases from J, the junction contained 9 bases not matched to a gene. Looked up from germline, CDR1 is SGHAT and CDR2 is FQDESV (reference sequence). CDR3 DNA sequence: TGTGCCAGCAGCCTCGGGAGGGCATTGCGTGAGCAGTTCTTC. The encoded protein is CASSLGRALREQFF. Full variable domain (outside the CDR3, taken from reference TRBV11-1 and TRBJ2-1): EAEVAQSPRYKITEKSQAVAFWCDPISGHATLYWYRQILGQGPELLVQFQDESVVDDSQLPKDRFSAERLKGVDSTLKIQPAELGDSAMYLCASSLGRALREQFFGPGTRLTVL.

This chain links TRBV10-3 with TRBJ2-4; D remains unclear. V was shortened by 0 bases and J by 1 base, with 7 bases between the two germline ends. In germline, CDR1 is ENHRY, CDR2 SYGVKD. CDR3 size: 15 residues. The CDR3 sequence: CAISESNTAKNIQYF. CDR3 nucleotide sequence: TGTGCCATCAGTGAGTCCAACACGGCCAAAAACATTCAGTACTTC.

This clone was seen a single time. The rearrangement joins TRBV7-2 to TRBJ2-7; 9 bases align to TRBD2. Germline V gene sequence: CDR1 SGHTA, CDR2 FQGNSA. The CDR3 consists of 15 residues. Trimming cost V 5 bases and J 3 bases; bases outside gene matches: 8. CDR3 amino acids: CASSTSGGLDYEQYF. The CDR3 DNA reads as TGTGCCAGCAGCACAAGCGGGGGGCTCGACTACGAGCAGTACTTC.